This T cell receptor (beta chain) came from a study of blood T cell repertoires in COVID-19. Study context: Acute and convalescent COVID-19 specimens originated in the United States, Italy and Spain. T cells, B-cell-depleted T cells, or PBMCs supplied cDNA or gDNA.

Per the authors' pipeline: Counts of nucleated cells, estimated from reference gene primer amplification, were obtained. TCRdb's copy holds only in-frame clones and misses some; the assay was immunoSEQ multiplex PCR. V and J calls and clone size are given by that table; D and trimming were obtained from the DNA. The table lists fewer than 400,000 clones, 83% of them singletons, with 2.5% to 3.5% in the top ten. There are 13 residues in the CDR3. Germline assignment: CDR1 KGHSH and CDR2 LQKENI. J gave up 8 bases and V 0 bases, and 3 bases lay outside the gene matches. The TCR was taken from a man aged 25 to 40 with active or convalescent COVID-19. The sample comprised peripheral blood. V and J are TRBV18 and TRBJ1-2, with 7 bases identical to TRBD1. The CDR3 spells CASSPPRGQGYTF. The CDR3 bases are TGTGCCAGCTCACCACCGAGGGGACAGGGCTACACCTTC. Filled out from reference TRBV18 and TRBJ1-2, the complete variable domain reads NAGVMQNPRHLVRRRGQEARLRCSPMKGHSHVYWYRQLPEEGLKFMVYLQKENIIDESGMPKERFSAEFPKEGPSILRIQQVVRGDSAAYFCASSPPRGQGYTFGSGTRLTVV.